The 14 T cell receptor beta chains below were found in one sample sequenced in a study of post-analysis software for immune sequencing data. Points from the study as a whole: Roughly five TRBV segments were more frequent in patients than controls; TRBV5-6, TRBV5-1 and TRBV20-1 belonged to this group.

Their specific antigens are unknown. Tagging with unique molecular identifiers was a feature of the TCR beta cDNA libraries. TCRdb re-derived calls from the PCR reads in MiXCR, one entry per CDR3 protein. Among 700,000 to 800,000 distinct CDR3 sequences listed, approximately 30% were seen once. Sequenced sample: blood. Source of these receptors: a girl aged 5-17 years with multiple sclerosis.

V is TRBV9 and J is TRBJ1-1; 11 nucleotides agree with TRBD1. Germline loops: CDR1 SGDLS, CDR2 YYNGEE. The V segment lost 4 bases and the J segment 4 bases; nucleotides outside the gene matches: 6. This CDR3 comprises 15 residues. CDR3 in amino acids: CASSSKGTGGTEAFF. CDR3 bases: TGTGCCAGCAGCTCAAAGGGGACAGGGGGCACTGAAGCTTTCTTT.

The table lists this clonotype with a few counts. The chain employs TRBV6-5 and TRBJ1-1; 7 bases are a match to TRBD1. V was pared by 6 bases and J by 10 bases, with 11 bases of the junction left unmatched. The CDR3 is 13 residues long. Germline CDR1 reads MNHEY; CDR2 reads SVGAGI. The CDR3 coding sequence is TGTGCCAGCAGGACACAGACAGGGAGGGGAGCTTTCTTT. As protein: CASRTQTGRGAFF.

This clonotype was counted only a few times. The rearrangement uses TRBV28 and TRBJ1-2; possible D gene TRBD1, 5 bases. Trimming took 9 bases from V and 8 from J, leaving 19 bases between them. The CDR3 runs 13 residues. Germline CDR1 MDHEN, CDR2 SYDVKM. CDR3 sequence: CASPTPTVGGYTF. DNA of the CDR3: TGTGCCAGTCCGACCCCGACAGTTGGGGGCTACACCTTC.

V gene TRBV14 combines with J gene TRBJ2-5; 9 bases map to TRBD2. The CDR3 is made up of 15 amino acids. The germline V gene encodes CDR1 SGHDN and CDR2 FVKESK. The junction had 10 bases not matched to a gene; V was cut back by 0 bases and J by 11 bases. CDR3 DNA: TGTGCCAGCAGCCAAGATCTCCTAGCGGGGCATGAGCAGTACTTC. Its protein is CASSQDLLAGHEQYF.

This clonotype was seen many times. V is TRBV28 and J is TRBJ1-1, with TRBD1 matching over 10 bases. J gave up 1 base and V 6 bases, and 5 bases lay outside the gene matches. The germline gives CDR1 MDHEN, CDR2 SYDVKM. This CDR3 is built from 15 residues. CDR3 DNA sequence: TGTGCCAGCAGGACAGGGGGCGCGGGGAACACTGAAGCTTTCTTT. Protein: CASRTGGAGNTEAFF.

The rearrangement uses TRBV29-1 and TRBJ2-5; maybe TRBD2 (5 bases). The length of the CDR3 is 15 residues. Trimming shortened V by 7 bases and J by 0 bases, and 18 bases separated the two germline ends. From germline, CDR1 is SQVTM and CDR2 ANQGSEA. In DNA, the CDR3 is TGCAGCGCCGGAGGTAGGGTTAAGTACCAAGAGACCCAGTACTTC. Translation: CSAGGRVKYQETQYF.

The chain links TRBV6-5 to TRBJ1-1, with TRBD1 matching 7 bases. The CDR3 totals 16 residues. Per germline, CDR1 MNHEY and CDR2 SVGAGI. V trimming: 2 bases; J trimming: 0 bases; junction bases outside the gene matches: 6. The DNA of the CDR3 is TGTGCCAGCAGTTACGACACGGGACAGATGAACACTGAAGCTTTCTTT. It encodes CASSYDTGQMNTEAFF.

This clonotype was observed a handful of times. The CDR3 DNA sequence: TGTGCCAGCAGACTTAAAGGGAATTCACCCCTCCACTTT. This codes for CASRLKGNSPLHF. This chain connects TRBV6-1 to TRBJ1-6; D not certain. CDR3 size: 13 residues. With 6 bases removed from V and 7 bases from J, the gap between germline ends came to 10 bases. CDR1 is MNHNS and CDR2 is SASEGT in the germline V gene.

The rearrangement links TRBV12-3 or TRBV12-4 to TRBJ1-1; the D is unclear. There are 12 residues in the CDR3. The V end was cut by 4 bases, the J end by 4 bases, with 7 bases between. The CDR3 loop is CASSWATTEAFF. The CDR3 DNA reads as TGTGCCAGCAGTTGGGCCACCACTGAAGCTTTCTTT.

The sample holds a few counts of this clonotype. The chain combines TRBV4-3 with TRBJ2-6, with a tentative D call TRBD2 (5 bases). This CDR3 region has 19 residues. V lost 4 bases, J lost 3 bases, and 22 bases lay in between. Germline-derived CDR1 and CDR2 are LGHNA and YSLEER. The CDR3: CASSLMEDQRGIGANVLTF. The CDR3 DNA follows: TGCGCCAGCAGCCTTATGGAGGACCAGCGTGGAATTGGGGCCAACGTCCTGACTTTC.

The genes are TRBV23-1 and TRBJ1-5, with 8 nucleotides matching TRBD1. TRBV23-1 is an ORF, with its function uncertain. The V segment lost 9 bases and the J segment 4 bases; nucleotides outside the gene matches: 8. The CDR3 length is 14 residues. The CDR3 region is CARWTGPWNQPQHF. For the CDR3, the DNA is TGCGCCAGGTGGACAGGGCCCTGGAATCAGCCCCAGCATTTT.

This chain connects TRBV28 to TRBJ2-4, with a possible D match to TRBD2 (7 bases). V dropped 5 bases and J dropped 8 bases, with 22 bases sitting between them. Germline V gene sequence: CDR1 MDHEN, CDR2 SYDVKM. This CDR3 comprises 16 residues. In DNA form, the CDR3 reads TGTGCCAGCAGTACCCTTGGGGGGGCATTGAAAGACATTCAGTACTTC. Protein sequence: CASSTLGGALKDIQYF.

This clonotype was observed a few times. The chain employs TRBV9 and TRBJ2-1; D not certain. The CDR3 is 12 residues long. V was clipped by 3 bases and J by 8 bases, with 9 bases between them. CDR1 SGDLS and CDR2 YYNGEE come from the germline V gene. The DNA of the CDR3 is TGTGCCAGCAGCGCGGACGGCCATGAGCAGTTCTTC. It specifies CASSADGHEQFF.

As for this clonotype: A much larger clone sits a single nucleotide away, making a read error possible. The gene calls are TRBV6-6 and TRBJ2-5; 8 nucleotides agree with TRBD2. The CDR3 covers 15 residues. CDR1 is MNHNY, CDR2 SVGAGI, per germline (reference sequence). V lost 6 bases, J lost 3 bases, and 9 bases stayed unmatched. Here the CDR3 DNA reads TGTGCCAGCAGATGTACAGGGACTAGAGAAGAGACCCAGTACTTC. Encoded protein: CASRCTGTREETQYF.